This TCR beta chain was retrieved from a study of STAT5B mutations in CD4+ large granular lymphocyte leukemia (dated by TCRdb to 2022 to 2024). General notes on the study: Among the healthy controls, the CDR3 'QG' motif was associated with a particular HLA allele. The study compared the TCRbeta repertoires of patients with CD4+ T-cell large granular lymphocyte leukemia against the TCRbeta repertoires of healthy blood donors. Flow cytometry performed on FACSCanto II or FACSVerse showed that the purified fractions had more than 95% purity among lymphocytes.

TCRbeta rearrangements were sequenced from genomic DNA using the immunoSEQ assay at survey resolution. Per the source publication's procedure: In the TCR sequencing data, the smallest productive clonotype frequency that could be detected was 2.59 x 10-5. Only productive TCRbeta rearrangements, defined as complete and in-frame sequences, were included in the analyses. Clonality for each sample was calculated as Simpson clonality in the immunoSEQ Analyzer version 3.0. Clones were binned by frequency as very rare, small, medium, large (1-20%) or hyperexpanded (>20%). OLGA 1.2.3 estimated generation probabilities, VDJtools produced V-gene circos plots, VDJdb was queried for specificities, and GLIPH identified CDR3 motifs. TCRdb holds this immuneACCESS table with in-frame rearrangements only. Some clones are missing; in checked studies, unresolved V genes explain under half, and the rest has no known cause. D and trimming come from the DNA, and the V and J calls and clone size come from that table. This sample lists 25,000 to 35,000 clones; roughly two thirds were detected once. Of the sample, 0.4% to 0.45% falls within the top ten clones.

Its CDR3 holds 14 amino acids, cysteine through phenylalanine. The DNA shown is the 42-base CDR3, in frame from base 1. From a lookup of the germline V gene (reference sequence), CDR1 and CDR2 are LNHDA and SQIVND. The V end loses 5 bases and the J end loses 9 bases, and a stretch of 17 bases separates them. Results and caveats for the whole study, not just this receptor: Data were not HLA-matched; higher clonality in CD4+ versus CD8+ T-LGLL could reflect the relatively small sample size. Enrichment of TRBV06-family usage was observed among the top patient clones (8/27) relative to healthy controls (2/35). Main leukemic clonotypes were private to each patient, although roughly 23% appeared at low frequency in other patients' non-leukemic repertoires. CD4-sorted patient repertoires appeared more clonal than healthy CD4+ repertoires, and this difference persisted after removing the putative leukemic clones.

The count of this clone is one. Its antigen is still unknown. Within one base of it there is no much larger clone, and no base qualities were kept. Healthy controls were approximately 40 blood donors whose buffy coats came from the Finnish Red Cross blood service. All TCR-sequenced material derived from peripheral blood: patient blood samples and healthy donor buffy coats. Peripheral blood mononuclear cells were isolated by Ficoll-Hypaque gradient centrifugation. For the healthy controls, CD4+ cells were obtained from buffy coats by magnetic purification. The Gentra Puregene Cell and Tissue kit was used to extract genomic DNA, and a Qubit 2.0 fluorometer was used to measure the amount of genomic DNA.

Material for sequencing was CD4+ T cells from blood buffy coats. This sequence was found in a human donor in good health. The chain is made from TRBV19 and TRBJ2-1; the D call is tentative, TRBD1 or TRBD2, as each matches 5 bases. The CDR3 here reads CASSPGTHRGEQFF. The nucleotide sequence is TGTGCCAGTAGTCCTGGGACCCACCGTGGTGAGCAGTTCTTC.